The 25 T cell receptor beta chains in this list originate from one sample, sequenced in a study of identical twins. Using its own MiXCR run on the 5' RACE reads, TCRdb lists one record per CDR3 protein. The sample carries about 240,000 distinct CDR3 sequences, 10% recorded once. The sample taken for sequencing was memory T cells sorted from blood. All receptors derive from a man aged 45-65 years in good health.

This clonotype was observed many times. The chain is built from TRBV20-1 and TRBJ2-1; TRBD2 agrees at 9 bases. Germline loops: CDR1 DFQATT, CDR2 SNEGSKA (reference sequence). The trim removed 0 bases at V and 8 bases at J, leaving 8 bases unmatched. The CDR3 loop spans 15 amino acids. CDR3 in amino acids: CSARDLQREVYEQFF. As DNA, the CDR3 is TGCAGTGCTAGAGATCTTCAGCGGGAGGTCTATGAGCAGTTCTTC.

This clonotype was picked up a small number of times. The genes are TRBV10-3 and TRBJ2-3, with 12 bases that match TRBD1. V lost 6 bases, J lost 6 bases, and 7 bases stayed unmatched. The germline V gene has CDR1 ENHRY and CDR2 SYGVKD. CDR3 size: 15 residues. This CDR3 is CAIRGTGGFIDTQYF. CDR3 DNA: TGTGCCATCAGGGGGACAGGGGGCTTCATCGATACGCAGTATTTT.

V and J are TRBV29-1 and TRBJ1-2; 9 bases are a match to TRBD1. With V trimmed by 2 bases and J by 10 bases, 8 bases remained unmatched. The CDR3 has 13 residues. From germline, CDR1 is SQVTM and CDR2 ANQGSEA. This chain's CDR3 is CSVEPQGAGDYTF. CDR3 nucleotide sequence: TGCAGCGTTGAACCACAGGGGGCGGGTGACTACACCTTC.

The table lists this clonotype with a few counts. J is TRBJ2-1 and V is TRBV2; 9 nucleotides align to TRBD2. Germline assignment: CDR1 SNHLY and CDR2 FYNNEI. Trimming took 2 bases from V and 5 from J; bases not matched to a gene: 10. The CDR3 runs 17 residues. The CDR3 spells CASSEFIPTSGDNEQFF. The CDR3 DNA reads as TGTGCCAGCAGTGAATTTATCCCGACTAGCGGAGACAATGAGCAGTTCTTC.

This clonotype has ten or more counts. The chain carries TRBV11-2 and TRBJ2-1, with 7 bases matching TRBD2. The V and J ends lost 5 bases and 13 bases, in that order; junction bases with no gene match: 14. The V gene's germline CDR1 is SGHAT and CDR2 FQNNGV. The CDR3 is 14 amino acids. CDR3 DNA: TGTGCCAGCAGCCCTCGTGCGGGGGTTTCTTCTCAGTTCTTC. It encodes CASSPRAGVSSQFF.

The gene calls are TRBV3-1 and TRBJ2-7; 7 nucleotides match TRBD2. Trimming removed 3 bases from V and 2 bases from J; junction bases left unmatched: 13. This CDR3 has 17 residues. Germline values: CDR1 LGHDT, CDR2 YNNKEL (reference sequence). CDR3 coding DNA: TGTGCCAGCAGCCAGGGGGGGACTACCCGGGGCCCCTACGAGCAGTACTTC. Residues: CASSQGGTTRGPYEQYF.

At least ten counts were recorded for this clonotype. CDR3 sequence reads: CASSWGTGNEQYF. The CDR3 nucleotides are TGCGCCAGCAGCTGGGGGACAGGGAACGAGCAGTACTTC. The J gene is TRBJ2-7, the V gene TRBV5-1, with TRBD1 identical over 9 bases. The CDR3 extends over 13 amino acids. Trimming removed 3 bases from V and 5 bases from J; junction bases left unmatched: 3. Germline-derived CDR1 and CDR2 are SGHRS and YFSETQ.

The V and J genes are TRBV6-5 and TRBJ1-1; D may be TRBD1 (6 bases). V lost 0 bases and J lost 3, with 11 bases in between. The CDR3 has 15 residues. The germline CDR1 and CDR2 sequences are MNHEY and SVGAGI. CDR3 amino acids: CASSYSAGDYTEAFF. The CDR3, as DNA: TGTGCCAGCAGTTACTCGGCAGGGGATTACACTGAAGCTTTCTTT.

This clonotype was recorded a few times. V gene TRBV20-1 combines with J gene TRBJ2-7; no firm D call. This CDR3 has 12 residues. Per the germline V gene, CDR1 is DFQATT and CDR2 is SNEGSKA (reference sequence). V lost 3 bases and J lost 6, with 12 bases in between. The CDR3 nucleotides read TGCAGTGCTAGGGCATCGGCGAGCGAGCAGTACTTC. It translates to CSARASASEQYF.

This clonotype was counted many times. J is TRBJ2-7 and V is TRBV5-6; D is possibly TRBD1 (5 bases). The CDR3 is 14 residues long. The ends were cut back, 3 bases at V and 7 bases at J, with 17 bases in the middle. CDR1 SGHDT and CDR2 YYEEEE come from the germline V gene. The CDR3 is CASSSGQNKGEQYF. The CDR3 region has the DNA TGTGCCAGCAGCTCTGGACAAAACAAAGGGGAGCAGTACTTC.

The chain links TRBV20-1 to TRBJ2-7; 15 bases line up with TRBD2. Germline V lookup: CDR1 DFQATT, CDR2 SNEGSKA (reference sequence). This CDR3 contains 15 residues. V shed 5 bases and J 1 base; nucleotides not matched to a gene: 3. CDR3 coding DNA: TGCAGTGCTGGGGGACTAGCGGGGGGTTCCTACGAGCAGTACTTC. Translated: CSAGGLAGGSYEQYF.

In this sample, this clonotype turned up many times. The V and J genes are TRBV27 and TRBJ1-5, with TRBD1 matching 11 bases. After removal of 5 bases from V and 6 bases from J, the junction contained 9 bases not matched to a gene. The CDR3 loop spans 16 amino acids. Germline V lookup: CDR1 MNHEY, CDR2 SMNVEV (reference sequence). The CDR3 DNA reads as TGTGCCAGCAGTCCGGGGACAGGGGGTCGGGGTCAGCCCCAGCATTTT. Amino acids: CASSPGTGGRGQPQHF.

This rearrangement joins TRBV12-3 or TRBV12-4 to TRBJ1-2; perhaps TRBD1 as D (5 bases). The length of the CDR3 is 14 residues. V lost 6 bases and J 3 bases, leaving 14 bases between the germline ends. CDR3 DNA: TGTGCCAGCAGCCCAGGTGGGGCGGACTATGGCTACACCTTC. It translates to CASSPGGADYGYTF.

This clonotype was observed many times. The genes are TRBV7-3 and TRBJ2-5; D may correspond to TRBD1 or TRBD2 (5 bases each). V shed 5 bases and J shed 5 bases, with 12 bases lying between them. The CDR3 length is 13 residues. CDR1 SGHTA and CDR2 FQGTGA come from the germline V gene. The CDR3 sequence is CASSKGTRETQYF. CDR3 DNA sequence: TGTGCCAGCAGCAAGGGGACCAGGGAGACCCAGTACTTC.

This clonotype appeared many times. The chain links TRBV29-1 to TRBJ1-5; no firm D call. Trimming shortened V by 5 bases and J by 2 bases, and 13 bases separated the two germline ends. Germline V gene lookup returns CDR1 SQVTM and CDR2 ANQGSEA. The CDR3 sequence is 14 residues long. As DNA, the CDR3 is TGCAGCGTTCTTTTGGTTGCAGGCAATCAGCCCCAGCATTTT. This codes for CSVLLVAGNQPQHF.

This clonotype showed up just a few times. The chain carries TRBV20-1 and TRBJ2-5, with a tentative D call TRBD2 (6 bases). CDR1 is DFQATT and CDR2 is SNEGSKA in the germline V gene (reference sequence). V shed 6 bases and J shed 3 bases, with 17 bases lying between them. The length of the CDR3 is 14 residues. The CDR3 here is CSATWSSGKETQYF. In DNA, the CDR3 is TGCAGTGCCACCTGGAGTAGCGGTAAAGAGACCCAGTACTTC.

The chain has TRBV15 and TRBJ1-1; 12 bases are shared with TRBD1. Germline trimming cut 4 bases from V and 3 bases from J; bases unmatched to any gene: 9. Germline CDR1 and CDR2: LNHNV and YYDKDF (reference sequence). There are 17 residues in the CDR3. CDR3: CATSTTRGTGGDTEAFF. The CDR3 coding sequence is TGTGCCACCAGCACCACCCGGGGGACAGGGGGCGACACTGAAGCTTTCTTT.

In this sample, this clonotype turned up many times. This rearrangement joins TRBV12-1 to TRBJ2-2; the table names TRBD2, a call not compared with the DNA. TRBV12-1 corresponds to a pseudogene. The CDR3 has 20 residues. The CDR3 nucleotides read TGTGCCAGCAGCTCCCGTACTCGACTAGCGGGAGGCACTAACACCGGGGAGCTGTTTTTT. Its translation is CASSSRTRLAGGTNTGELFF.

In its sample, this clonotype was seen a few times. CDR3 amino acids: CASSEGGGAGTGELFF. Here the CDR3 DNA reads TGCGCCAGCTCCGAAGGAGGGGGCGCGGGCACCGGGGAGCTGTTTTTT. The genes are TRBV5-1 and TRBJ2-2, with a tentative D call TRBD1 (7 bases). Trimming shortened V by 7 bases and J by 4 bases, and 20 bases separated the two germline ends. This CDR3 region has 16 residues. Per germline, CDR1 SGHRS and CDR2 YFSETQ. Filled out from reference TRBV5-1 and TRBJ2-2, the complete variable domain reads KAGVTQTPRYLIKTRGQQVTLSCSPISGHRSVSWYQQTPGQGLQFLFEYFSETQRNKGNFPGRFSGRQFSNSRSEMNVSTLELGDSALYLCASSEGGGAGTGELFFGEGSRLTVL.

This clonotype was seen at least ten times. The chain is built from TRBV24-1 and TRBJ2-7; TRBD1 is a possible D gene (5 bases). Looked up from germline, CDR1 is KGHDR and CDR2 is SFDVKD. This CDR3 contains 11 residues. Trimming pared 6 bases from V and 4 bases from J, leaving 6 bases between. The CDR3 coding sequence is TGTGCCACCAGTAGGGGATACGAGCAGTACTTC. This translates into CATSRGYEQYF.

The V and J genes are TRBV9 and TRBJ2-5; TRBD2 matches at 8 bases. CDR1 SGDLS and CDR2 YYNGEE come from the germline V gene. This CDR3 contains 16 residues. V lost 3 bases and J lost 2; bases outside the gene matches: 9. The CDR3 is CASSATTSGRQETQYF. The CDR3 nucleotides read TGTGCCAGCAGCGCCACGACCAGCGGGAGACAAGAGACCCAGTACTTC.

Written as DNA, the CDR3 is TGTGCCAGCAGGGCCGGGGCCAGCCCCGGGGAGCTGTTTTTT. Amino acid sequence: CASRAGASPGELFF. The chain has TRBV28 and TRBJ2-2; D could derive from TRBD1 or TRBD2 (5 bases each). CDR1 and CDR2 from the germline V gene are MDHEN and SYDVKM. This CDR3 region has 14 residues. The V gene lost 6 bases and the J gene lost 6 bases, with 14 bases spanning the gap.

The table lists this clonotype with many counts. The V and J genes are TRBV29-1 and TRBJ2-1; 8 bases match TRBD2. This CDR3 is 13 amino acids long. Germline lookup yields CDR1 SQVTM and CDR2 ANQGSEA. The trim removed 5 bases at V and 7 bases at J, leaving 7 bases unmatched. The CDR3 reads CSVYGLAHNEQFF. Here the CDR3 DNA reads TGCAGCGTTTACGGACTAGCACATAATGAGCAGTTCTTC.

Ten or more counts support this clonotype. The J gene is TRBJ2-3, the V gene TRBV29-1, with TRBD1 as a possible D gene (6 bases). V gave up 4 bases and J gave up 0 bases, with 8 bases separating them. Germline CDR1 reads SQVTM; CDR2 reads ANQGSEA. This CDR3 region has 13 residues. CDR3 nucleotide sequence: TGCAGCGTTGGAGACAGGAGCACAGATACGCAGTATTTT. Its translation is CSVGDRSTDTQYF.

There are a few counts of this clonotype. The V call is TRBV2, the J call TRBJ2-5; D ambiguous. The germline gives CDR1 SNHLY, CDR2 FYNNEI. V lost 0 bases and J 2 bases, leaving 1 base between the germline ends. The CDR3 totals 12 residues. The CDR3 bases are TGTGCCAGCAGTGAAGCACAAGAGACCCAGTACTTC. Translation gives CASSEAQETQYF.